This TCR beta chain was identified during a study of CD8 T cells in ankylosing spondylitis. Libraries of TCR beta came from quantitative 5'-RACE with molecular barcodes. TCRdb called the 5' RACE reads again in MiXCR, with one record for every CDR3 protein. The data show around 300,000 distinct CDR3 sequences, with around a tenth seen just once and around 8.4% held by the top ten. General study findings and limits: Reported data indicate significant enrichment of disease-linked clones within matched ankylosing spondylitis synovial fluid.

This clonotype was counted many times. What it recognizes is unknown. Germline V CDR1 and CDR2: KGHSH, LQKENI. The V and J ends lost 3 bases and 5 bases respectively, with 14 bases between them. The CDR3 is 14 residues long. The TCR comes from a female donor with ankylosing spondylitis or in good health (not recorded which). The J gene is TRBJ2-7, the V gene TRBV18, with D possibly TRBD1 on 7 matching bases. Sequenced material: blood, either unsorted or a sorted T cell fraction (not recorded which). The CDR3 nucleotides are TGTGCCAGCTCACCTGCAGGGGGGTCCAACGAGCAGTACTTC. It encodes CASSPAGGSNEQYF.